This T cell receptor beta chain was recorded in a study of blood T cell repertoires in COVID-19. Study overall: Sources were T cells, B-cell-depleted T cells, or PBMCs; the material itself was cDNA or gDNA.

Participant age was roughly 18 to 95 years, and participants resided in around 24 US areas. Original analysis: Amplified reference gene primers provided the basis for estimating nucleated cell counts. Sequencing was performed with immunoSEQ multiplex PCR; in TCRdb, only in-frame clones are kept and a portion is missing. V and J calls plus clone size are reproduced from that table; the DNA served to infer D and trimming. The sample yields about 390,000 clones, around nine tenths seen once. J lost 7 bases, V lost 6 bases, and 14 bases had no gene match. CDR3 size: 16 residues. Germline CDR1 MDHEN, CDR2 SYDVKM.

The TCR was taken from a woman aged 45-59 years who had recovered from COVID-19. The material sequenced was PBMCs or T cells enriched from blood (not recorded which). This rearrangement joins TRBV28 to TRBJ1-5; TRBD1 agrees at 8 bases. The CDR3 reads CASSPWTGRGGQPQHF. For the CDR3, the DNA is TGTGCCAGCAGCCCCTGGACAGGGCGGGGAGGCCAGCCCCAGCATTTT. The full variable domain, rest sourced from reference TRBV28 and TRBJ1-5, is DVKVTQSSRYLVKRTGEKVFLECVQDMDHENMFWYRQDPGLGLRLIYFSYDVKMKEKGDIPEGYSVSREKKERFSLILESASTNQTSMYLCASSPWTGRGGQPQHFGDGTRLSIL.